This T cell receptor (beta chain) was obtained from a study of CD8 T cells in ankylosing spondylitis. Study conclusions and caveats: Ankylosing spondylitis blood seemed to carry a telltale TCR beta motif made of under ten highly homologous variants.

MiXCR, applied by TCRdb to the 5' RACE reads, yields one record per CDR3 protein. The data show tens of thousands of distinct CDR3 sequences, about 7.8% seen once. This clonotype was counted only a few times. The antigen is not known. V was pared by 2 bases and J by 6 bases, with 7 bases of the junction left unmatched. CDR3 length: 17 amino acids. Germline V lookup: CDR1 MNHEY, CDR2 SMNVEV (reference sequence). V and J are TRBV27 and TRBJ2-1; 13 nucleotides line up with TRBD2. The sample consisted of blood, either unsorted or a sorted T cell fraction (not recorded which). The receptor's source is a female donor with ankylosing spondylitis or in good health (not recorded which). CDR3 DNA: TGTGCCAGCAGTTTAGTACTGGGACTAGCGGGGAGCAATGAGCAGTTCTTC. This codes for CASSLVLGLAGSNEQFF.